Included here is one TCR beta chain sequence, with context. MiXCR, run by TCRdb on the RT-PCR reads, gives a single entry per CDR3 protein. Of about 480,000 distinct CDR3 sequences listed, roughly 27% are singletons. This sample is part of a study of response to subunit inactivated influenza vaccine. The CDR3 has 16 amino acids. J was trimmed by 0 bases and V by 0 bases; bases with no gene match: 3. Germline-derived CDR1 and CDR2 are SGHRS and YFSETQ. Sequences were derived from CD4+ T cells sorted from PBMCs, sampled 4 to 6 days after vaccination. The receptor was derived from a middle-aged man who received an inactivated influenza vaccine. This rearrangement joins TRBV5-1 to TRBJ2-7, with 10 nucleotides matching TRBD2. The CDR3 DNA is TGCGCCAGCAGCTTGGTCGCTAGCGGGAGCTCCTACGAGCAGTACTTC. Translation gives CASSLVASGSSYEQYF.